This TCR beta chain was recovered during a study of T cell responses to AZD1222 COVID-19 vaccine (dated by TCRdb to the early 2020s). In the study overall: AZD1222 recipients given second doses at about 4 weeks or at about 12 weeks were pooled, since spike-specific TCR depth and breadth were not found to differ between the two schedules. Trial participants were enrolled by age into subgroups of 18-55, 56-69 and 70-plus years, and around 140, 26 and 57 TCR-sequenced participants, respectively, were included in these subgroups. A total of 230 or so trial participants underwent TCR sequencing, of whom some 210 received two doses of AZD1222 and about 25 received two doses of the MenACWY control vaccine. Overall results and qualifications from the work: After two AZD1222 doses, both the breadth and the depth of spike-specific TCRs were significantly higher than at day 0 and than in MenACWY recipients. Conclusions about previously exposed vaccinees are limited, since just six AZD1222 recipients were seropositive for SARS-CoV-2 at baseline. Epitopes outside the regions mutated in the B.1.351 and B.1.1.7 variants were reportedly recognized by nearly half of the unique spike-specific TCRs. In the small 56-69-year group, the increase in depth fell short of significance, most likely because of low power. Most participants were white British and females outnumbered males, and the authors suggested that clonal diversity may have been underestimated. Vaccine-associated CD4 TCRs spanned the whole spike protein, with dominant responses in regions 160-218 and 743-854. Because no samples from the day 14 peak response were available, repertoires could be characterized only after the peak T cell response.

Note on this clone: There is no known antigen for this receptor. Qualities for individual bases were not recorded, and no much larger clone is one base off.

The CDR3 regions of human TCRbeta chains were analyzed by immunosequencing. In the original analysis: Repertoire TCRs were matched against a reference library of SARS-CoV-2-specific TCRs generated with the MIRA antigen-specificity platform. Breadth was defined as the fraction of unique TCRs that were SARS-CoV-2-associated, and depth was defined as the fraction of total T cells that were SARS-CoV-2-associated. Using the MIRA data, every spike-specific TCR was mapped to the spike region that the TCR reacted to and assigned to either a CD4 or a CD8 class. Log10-transformed breadth and depth values were compared by one-way ANOVA with Sidak's multiple comparisons tests. TCRdb obtained this table from immuneACCESS and retained in-frame rearrangements with V and J assigned. These tables miss some clones; where compared with another copy, unresolved V genes account for less than half of the shortfall, and the remainder is unexplained. For V, J and clone size, that table is used; D and trimming come from the DNA. Within this sample are 90,000 to 110,000 clones, with approximately 90% of them counted one time only. The ten largest make up 4% to 6% of the sample.

This sample's time point label indicates: baseline before first vaccination. The vaccinee samples were drawn from two UK trials, COV001 and COV002, one of which was a single-blind randomized controlled phase 2/3 trial testing AZD1222 (ChAdOx1 nCoV-19) in healthy adults. Trial participant PBMC samples were collected at day 0 and day 28 after the second dose for TCRbeta chain sequencing. The starting material was peripheral blood, obtained on day 0 of AZD1222 vaccination. The sequence was obtained from an adult in good health.

The nucleotide sequence is given as TGTGCCAGCAGCTCCTCGACCATCTACGAGCAGTACTTC. Its translation is CASSSSTIYEQYF. The rearrangement combines TRBV11-3 with TRBJ2-7, with the D gene too uncertain to name. The V and J ends are trimmed by 4 bases and 3 bases, leaving 10 bases between them. The CDR3 numbers 13 residues from cysteine through phenylalanine. The entry retains the CDR3 DNA only, 39 bases that are in frame from base 1. As encoded in the germline V gene, CDR1 is SGHNT while CDR2 is YENEEA.